Presented here are 20 T cell receptor beta chains from one specimen sequenced in a study of T-cell reconstitution after alpha-beta-depleted transplantation in children. Unique molecular identifiers were used in preparing the TCRbeta library. TCRdb used MiXCR to reprocess the PCR reads, holding one entry per CDR3 protein. The table lists about 350,000 distinct CDR3 sequences, 15% to 20% of them singletons, with around 41% in the top ten. Sequenced material: PBMCs, mostly from graft donor cells, taken 360 days after TCRalphabeta/CD19-depleted stem cell transplant. Receptors were obtained from a male patient between 2 and 10 years old who had a stem cell transplant for acute lymphoblastic leukemia, so the T cells may come from the graft donor.

In its sample, this clonotype was seen a few times. V gene TRBV20-1 combines with J gene TRBJ2-7; D is undetermined. The CDR3 runs to 11 residues. Trimming stripped 3 bases from V and 4 bases from J, with 7 bases between. Germline V gives CDR1 DFQATT, CDR2 SNEGSKA (reference sequence). CDR3: CSASRAYEQYF. CDR3 DNA sequence: TGCAGTGCTAGCCGGGCTTACGAGCAGTACTTC.

This chain uses TRBV12-3 or TRBV12-4 with TRBJ2-6; D not resolved. The CDR3 is made up of 15 amino acids. The ends were cut back, 6 bases at V and 0 bases at J, with 9 bases in the middle. In DNA, the CDR3 is TGTGCCAGCAGCCCAGAAAGCTCTGGGGCCAACGTCCTGACTTTC. It encodes CASSPESSGANVLTF.

This clonotype has only a few counts. The chain has TRBV11-2 and TRBJ2-5; perhaps TRBD2 as D (6 bases). Germline V lookup: CDR1 SGHAT, CDR2 FQNNGV. This CDR3 has 18 amino acids. Trimming took 5 bases from V and 1 from J, leaving 23 bases between them. DNA for the CDR3: TGTGCCAGCAGCCGTCAAACCCGGGACTTAGGCGTCCAAGAGACCCAGTACTTC. It yields the protein CASSRQTRDLGVQETQYF.

The J gene is TRBJ2-5, the V gene TRBV28; maybe TRBD1 (6 bases). V shed 6 bases and J shed 5 bases, with 19 bases lying between them. CDR1 is MDHEN and CDR2 is SYDVKM in the germline V gene. CDR3 size: 15 residues. CDR3 protein: CASRPPGHSVETQYF. In nucleotides, the CDR3 is TGTGCCAGCAGGCCCCCGGGACATTCGGTTGAGACCCAGTACTTC.

Worth noting for this clonotype: The junction does not match germline at one end; this may be a read error. The chain is built from TRBV4-2 and TRBJ2-3; perhaps D is TRBD1 or TRBD2 (6 bases each). The CDR3 has 13 residues. In germline, CDR1 is LGHNA, CDR2 YNFKEQ. CDR3 region: CASSQDLLGGRTF. The CDR3 nucleotides are TGTGCCAGCAGCCAAGATCTTCTGGGGGGCCGAACTTTT.

The sample holds many counts of this clonotype. V is TRBV5-6 and J is TRBJ2-1, with unresolved D. The CDR3 runs 11 residues. CDR1 SGHDT and CDR2 YYEEEE come from the germline V gene. V was clipped by 4 bases and J by 10 bases, with 9 bases between them. Here the CDR3 DNA reads TGTGCCAGCAGCCAATATTCGGAGCAGTTCTTC. It yields the protein CASSQYSEQFF. Based on the CDR3 plus reference TRBV5-6 and TRBJ2-1, the full variable domain is DAGVTQSPTHLIKTRGQQVTLRCSPKSGHDTVSWYQQALGQGPQFIFQYYEEEERQRGNFPDRFSGHQFPNYSSELNVNALLLGDSALYLCASSQYSEQFFGPGTRLTVL.

This clonotype was counted only a few times. The chain uses TRBV5-1 and TRBJ2-1; 11 nucleotides agree with TRBD2. Germline CDR1 is SGHRS and CDR2 is YFSETQ. The CDR3 is made up of 16 amino acids. Trimming removed 5 bases from V and 8 bases from J; junction bases left unmatched: 12. The CDR3 DNA follows: TGCGCCAGCAGTACGGGGGGGACTAGCGGCCAGGATGAGCAGTTCTTC. Its translation: CASSTGGTSGQDEQFF.

The rearrangement links TRBV29-1 to TRBJ2-7; D possibly corresponds to TRBD1 (6 bases). The ends were cut back, 0 bases at V and 6 bases at J, with 15 bases in the middle. This CDR3 has 14 amino acids. Germline CDR1 reads SQVTM; CDR2 reads ANQGSEA. The CDR3 region is CSVEDPLQGSEQYF. The CDR3 DNA reads TGCAGCGTTGAAGATCCTTTACAGGGATCCGAGCAGTACTTC.

The J gene is TRBJ1-6, the V gene TRBV20-1; TRBD1 matches 10 bases. Germline trimming cut 4 bases from V and 7 bases from J; bases unmatched to any gene: 7. The CDR3 length is 15 residues. CDR1 is DFQATT and CDR2 is SNEGSKA in the germline V gene (reference sequence). The CDR3 nucleotides read TGCAGTGCTAAGGGGGACAGGGGCCTCAATTCACCCCTCCACTTT. Residues: CSAKGDRGLNSPLHF.

This clonotype was seen ten or more times. One end of the junction is discordant with germline, which a read error may explain. This chain connects TRBV29-1 to TRBJ1-1, with a weak D call TRBD1 (5 bases). Germline loops: CDR1 SQVTM, CDR2 ANQGSEA. The CDR3 extends over 12 amino acids. CDR3 nucleotides: TGCAGCGTTGGGTCCAGGGAGGGGCGAGGTGCCTTT. Its translation is CSVGSREGRGAF.

This clonotype was seen at least ten times. The V call is TRBV27, the J call TRBJ2-1; D not certain. Germline values: CDR1 MNHEY, CDR2 SMNVEV (reference sequence). V lost 3 bases and J lost 7, with 10 bases in between. This CDR3 is built from 13 residues. The CDR3 region is CASSFSERNEQFF. The CDR3 bases are TGTGCCAGCAGTTTTTCCGAGCGAAATGAGCAGTTCTTC.

The chain couples TRBV13 to TRBJ2-3, with TRBD1 identical over 7 bases. Unmatched junction bases numbered 9, after V lost 5 bases and J lost 10 bases. This CDR3 comprises 13 residues. The germline CDR1 and CDR2 sequences are PRHDT and FYEKMQ (reference sequence). The CDR3 loop reads CASSPGTDLSQYF. As DNA, the CDR3 is TGTGCCAGCAGCCCCGGGACAGACCTATCGCAGTATTTT.

This clonotype showed up many times. The chain uses TRBV20-1 and TRBJ2-1, with TRBD2 matching 7 bases. Germline V lookup: CDR1 DFQATT, CDR2 SNEGSKA (reference sequence). The ends lost 5 bases at V and 8 bases at J; junction bases unmatched: 9. The CDR3 length is 13 residues. The CDR3 region has the DNA TGCAGTGCTGGAAGCGGGATTAACGATGAGCAGTTCTTC. It specifies CSAGSGINDEQFF.

Many counts were recorded for this clonotype. The V gene is TRBV5-5, the J gene TRBJ2-7, with no clear D. Germline V lookup: CDR1 SGHKS, CDR2 YYEKEE (reference sequence). The CDR3 is made up of 15 amino acids. The V end lost 1 base, the J end lost 0 bases, and 11 bases lay between the germline ends. Written as DNA, the CDR3 is TGTGCCAGCAGCTTGTATGGCGACAACTCCTACGAGCAGTACTTC. Translating gives CASSLYGDNSYEQYF.

The rearrangement uses TRBV4-2 and TRBJ2-4; D remains unclear. CDR3 length equals 15 residues. Germline CDR1 is LGHNA and CDR2 is YNFKEQ. V gave up 0 bases and J gave up 6 bases, with 12 bases separating them. Here the CDR3 reads CASSQEARAINIQYF. As DNA, the CDR3 is TGTGCCAGCAGCCAAGAAGCCCGGGCTATAAACATTCAGTACTTC.

The gene calls are TRBV7-9 and TRBJ1-1; 8 positions agree with TRBD1. The CDR3 is 16 amino acids. The V gene's germline CDR1 is SEHNR and CDR2 FQNEAQ (reference sequence). The V segment lost 3 bases and the J segment 1 base; nucleotides outside the gene matches: 7. CDR3 nucleotide sequence: TGTGCCAGCAGCTTTATCAGGGGGCTGGGGAACACTGAAGCTTTCTTT. This sequence encodes CASSFIRGLGNTEAFF.

This clonotype appeared many times. The genes are TRBV20-1 and TRBJ1-2; D remains ambiguous. The ends were cut back, 3 bases at V and 4 bases at J, with 6 bases in the middle. The CDR3 length is 11 residues. The germline CDR1 and CDR2 sequences are DFQATT and SNEGSKA (reference sequence). The CDR3 nucleotides read TGCAGTGCTAGTCGGGTCTATGGCTACACCTTC. Translation gives CSASRVYGYTF.

CDR3 residues: CASNNGTGTSSYNSPLHF. CDR3 coding DNA: TGTGCCAGCAATAACGGGACAGGGACGAGCTCCTATAATTCACCCCTCCACTTT. The V gene is TRBV21-1, the J gene TRBJ1-6; TRBD1, the table's D call, lacks a check against the DNA. TRBV21-1 is flagged as a pseudogene. CDR3 length: 18 residues.

This sequence joins TRBV12-3 or TRBV12-4 and TRBJ2-2, with 7 bases identical to TRBD2. V trimming: 7 bases; J trimming: 0 bases; junction bases outside the gene matches: 8. CDR3 length: 16 residues. Here the CDR3 reads CASTFQAGTNTGELFF. DNA for the CDR3: TGTGCCAGCACCTTCCAAGCGGGAACGAACACCGGGGAGCTGTTTTTT.

The J gene is TRBJ2-1, the V gene TRBV20-1; D might be TRBD1 or TRBD2, each matching 7 bases. Germline V CDR1 and CDR2: DFQATT, SNEGSKA (reference sequence). The length of the CDR3 is 15 residues. Trimming took off 6 bases at V and 4 bases at J, with 19 bases between the two ends. The CDR3 region has the DNA TGCAGTGCCCCAGGGGGGCTAGCGGCTTACAATGAGCAGTTCTTC. It specifies CSAPGGLAAYNEQFF.